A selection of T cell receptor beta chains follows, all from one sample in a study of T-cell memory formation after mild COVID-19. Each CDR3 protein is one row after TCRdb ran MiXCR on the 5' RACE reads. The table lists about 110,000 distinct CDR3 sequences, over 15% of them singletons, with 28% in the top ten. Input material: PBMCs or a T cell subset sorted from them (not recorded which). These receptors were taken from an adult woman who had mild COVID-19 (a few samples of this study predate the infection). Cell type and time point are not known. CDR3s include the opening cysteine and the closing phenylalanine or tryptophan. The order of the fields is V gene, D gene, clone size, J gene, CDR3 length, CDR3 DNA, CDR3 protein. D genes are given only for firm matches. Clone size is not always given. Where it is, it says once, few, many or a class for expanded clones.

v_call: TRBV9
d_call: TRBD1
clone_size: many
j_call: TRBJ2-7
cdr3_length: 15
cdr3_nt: TGTGCCAGCAGCGTAGGACAGGGGAGTGGGTACGAGCAGTACTTC
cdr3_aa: CASSVGQGSGYEQYF

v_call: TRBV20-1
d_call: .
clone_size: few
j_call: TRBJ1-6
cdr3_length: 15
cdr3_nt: TGCAGTGCTAGAGATTGGCAGTCCGATAATTCACCCCTCCACTTT
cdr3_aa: CSARDWQSDNSPLHF

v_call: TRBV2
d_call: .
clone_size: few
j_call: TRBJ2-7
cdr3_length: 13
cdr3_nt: TGTGCCAGCAGTGAGGGCAGAACCTACGAGCAGTACTTC
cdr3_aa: CASSEGRTYEQYF

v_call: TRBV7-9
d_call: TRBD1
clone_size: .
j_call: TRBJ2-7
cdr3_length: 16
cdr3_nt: TGTGCCAGCAGCTTATCTCCGGGGACAGGGTCCCACGAGCAGTACTTC
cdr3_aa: CASSLSPGTGSHEQYF

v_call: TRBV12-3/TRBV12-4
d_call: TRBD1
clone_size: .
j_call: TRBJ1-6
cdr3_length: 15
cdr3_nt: TGTGCCAGCAGTTTCAGGGACAGGGGTAATTCACCCCTCCACTTT
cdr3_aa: CASSFRDRGNSPLHF

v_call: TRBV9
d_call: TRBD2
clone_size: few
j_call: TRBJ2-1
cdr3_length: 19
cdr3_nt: TGTGCCAGCAGCGTCACTTATAGCGGGAGTTTGGGATCCCACAATGAGCAGTTCTTC
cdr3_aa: CASSVTYSGSLGSHNEQFF

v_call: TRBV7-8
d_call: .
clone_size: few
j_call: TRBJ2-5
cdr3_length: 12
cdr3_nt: TGTGCCAGCAGCTTACTGAAAGAGACCCAGTACTTC
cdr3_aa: CASSLLKETQYF

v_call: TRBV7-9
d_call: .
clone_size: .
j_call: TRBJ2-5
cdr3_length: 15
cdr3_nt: TGTGCCAGCAGCCTGGGGATGATCCCACAAGAGACCCAGTACTTC
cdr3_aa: CASSLGMIPQETQYF

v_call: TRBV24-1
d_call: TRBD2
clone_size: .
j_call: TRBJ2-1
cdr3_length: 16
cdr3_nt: TGTGCCACCAGTGAGGGGACTAGCGGGGTGGGCAATGAGCAGTTCTTC
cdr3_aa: CATSEGTSGVGNEQFF

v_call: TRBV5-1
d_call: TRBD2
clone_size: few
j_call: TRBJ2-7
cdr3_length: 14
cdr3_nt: TGCGCCAGCAGCTCGACTAGCGGGACGGACGAGCAGTACTTC
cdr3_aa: CASSSTSGTDEQYF

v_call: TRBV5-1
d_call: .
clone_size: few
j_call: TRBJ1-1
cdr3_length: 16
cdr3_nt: TGCGCCAGCAGCTTGGTTGGTTGGGAAATGAACACTGAAGCTTTCTTT
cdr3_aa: CASSLVGWEMNTEAFF

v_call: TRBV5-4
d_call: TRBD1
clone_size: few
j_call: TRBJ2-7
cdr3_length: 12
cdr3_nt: TGTGCCAGCAGCTTGGGGGACAGGGGTTGGTACTTC
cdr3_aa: CASSLGDRGWYF

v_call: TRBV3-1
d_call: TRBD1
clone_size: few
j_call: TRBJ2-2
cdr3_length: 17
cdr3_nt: TGTGCCAGCAGCCCAGAGATACAGGGGGCGAACACCGGGGAGCTGTTTTTT
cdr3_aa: CASSPEIQGANTGELFF

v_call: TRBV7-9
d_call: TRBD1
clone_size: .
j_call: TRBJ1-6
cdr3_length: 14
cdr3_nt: TGTGCCAGCAGGGGACAGGGGTCTAATTCACCCCTCCACTTT
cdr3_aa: CASRGQGSNSPLHF

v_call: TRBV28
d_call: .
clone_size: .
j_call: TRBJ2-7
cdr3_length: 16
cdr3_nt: TGTGCCAGCAGTCCCCTTCTCGCACTAGGTGCCTACGAGCAGTACTTC
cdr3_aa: CASSPLLALGAYEQYF

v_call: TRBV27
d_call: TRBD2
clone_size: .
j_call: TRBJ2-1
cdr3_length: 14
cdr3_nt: TGTGCCAGCAGTTTAGCGGGAGCCTTCAATGAGCAGTTCTTC
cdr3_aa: CASSLAGAFNEQFF

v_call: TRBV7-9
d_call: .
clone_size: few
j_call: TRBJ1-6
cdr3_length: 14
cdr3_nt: TGTGCCAGCAGCCCAGGACAGACGAATTCACCCCTCCACTTT
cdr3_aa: CASSPGQTNSPLHF

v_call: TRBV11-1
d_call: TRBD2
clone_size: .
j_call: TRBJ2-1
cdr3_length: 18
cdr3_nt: TGTGCCAGCAGTTCTTACCGACTAGCGGGGGGCCTTAGAAGTGAGCAGTTCTTC
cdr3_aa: CASSSYRLAGGLRSEQFF

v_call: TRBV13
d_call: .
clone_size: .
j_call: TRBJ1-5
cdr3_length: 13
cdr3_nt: TGTGCCAGCAGCTTAGACAGGGCAAGGCCCCAGCATTTT
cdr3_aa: CASSLDRARPQHF

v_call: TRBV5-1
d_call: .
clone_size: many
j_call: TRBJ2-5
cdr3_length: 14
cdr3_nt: TGCGCCAGCAGCTCCCGGGGACCGCAAGAGACCCAGTACTTC
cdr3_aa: CASSSRGPQETQYF

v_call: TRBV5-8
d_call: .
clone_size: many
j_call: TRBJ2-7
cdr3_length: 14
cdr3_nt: TGTGCCAGCAGCTTGGTAGCCGGATCCTACGAGCAGTACTTC
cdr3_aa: CASSLVAGSYEQYF

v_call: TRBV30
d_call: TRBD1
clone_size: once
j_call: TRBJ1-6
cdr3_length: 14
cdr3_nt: TGTGCCTGGAGTGGGACAGGGGGTGCCTCACCCCTCCACTTT
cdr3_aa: CAWSGTGGASPLHF

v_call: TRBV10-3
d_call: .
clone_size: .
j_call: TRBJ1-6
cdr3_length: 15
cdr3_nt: TGTGCCATCAGTGAGTCCAGTCAGCTTAATTCACCCCTCCACTTT
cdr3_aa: CAISESSQLNSPLHF

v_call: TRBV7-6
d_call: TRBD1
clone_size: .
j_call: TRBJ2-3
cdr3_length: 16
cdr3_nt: TGTGCCAGCACCCTTGAACAGGGGAGTTTCACAGATACGCAGTATTTT
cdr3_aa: CASTLEQGSFTDTQYF

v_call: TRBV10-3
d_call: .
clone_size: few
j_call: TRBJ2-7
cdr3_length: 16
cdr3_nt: TGTGCCATCAGTGAGCTTGGGGACCCGTTTTCCTACGAGCAGTACTTC
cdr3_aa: CAISELGDPFSYEQYF

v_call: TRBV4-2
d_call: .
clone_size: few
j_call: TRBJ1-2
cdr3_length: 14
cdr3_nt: TGTGCCAGCAGCCAAGATCGGGGAAACTATGGCTACACCTTC
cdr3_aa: CASSQDRGNYGYTF

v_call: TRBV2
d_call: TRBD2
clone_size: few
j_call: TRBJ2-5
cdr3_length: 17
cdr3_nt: TGTGCCAGCACCCCGCCCGGACTAGCGGGAGCCACAGAGACCCAGTACTTC
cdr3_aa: CASTPPGLAGATETQYF

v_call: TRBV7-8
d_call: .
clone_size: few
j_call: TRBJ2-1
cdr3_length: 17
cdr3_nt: .
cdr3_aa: CASSLWPRREGNNEQFF

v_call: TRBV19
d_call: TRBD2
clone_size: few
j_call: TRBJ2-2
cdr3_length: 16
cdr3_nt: TGTGCCAGTAGTCGACTAGCGGGGGGGTATACCGGGGAGCTGTTTTTT
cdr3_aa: CASSRLAGGYTGELFF

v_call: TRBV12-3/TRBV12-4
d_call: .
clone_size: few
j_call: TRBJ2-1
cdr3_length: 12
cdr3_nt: TGTGCCAGCAGTCCTAGGCCAAGGGAGCAGTTCTTC
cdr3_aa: CASSPRPREQFF